A single sample is the source of the 5 T cell receptor beta chains below, sequenced in a study of blood T cell repertoires in COVID-19 (dated by TCRdb to the early 2020s). Library method: the immunoSEQ multiplex PCR assay. TCRdb's version of the immuneACCESS table is confined to in-frame rearrangements and falls short of the full clone set. An unresolved V gene accounts for under half of the shortfall where checked; the remainder is of unknown origin. A total of tens of thousands of clones appear in this sample, 80% to 90% of them only once. Less than 20% of the sample is held by the ten biggest clonotypes. The material sequenced was peripheral blood. All receptors derive from a woman aged 80 or older with acute or convalescent COVID-19.

The chain carries TRBV19 and TRBJ1-1; a weak D match, TRBD1 (6 bases). Trimming shortened V by 6 bases and J by 10 bases, and 12 bases separated the two germline ends. The CDR3 runs 11 residues. Germline V gene data show CDR1 as LNHDA and CDR2 as SQIVND (reference sequence). DNA for the CDR3: TGTGCCAGTAGAGTCGGCAGGGGAGCTTTCTTT. Translated, it gives CASRVGRGAFF.

The rearrangement joins TRBV6-1 to TRBJ2-1; the match to TRBD2 covers 13 bases. CDR3 size: 14 residues. Germline V gives CDR1 MNHNS, CDR2 SASEGT. The V gene end was trimmed by 6 bases and the J gene end by 9 bases; junction bases not matched to a gene: 5. DNA of the CDR3: TGTGCCAGCAGACTAGCGGGGGGGCCGGGTGAGCAGTTCTTC. Amino acid sequence: CASRLAGGPGEQFF.

The CDR3 loop is CAISGGQTTNEKLFF. CDR3 nucleotide sequence: TGTGCCATCAGTGGGGGACAGACAACTAATGAAAAACTGTTTTTT. The chain employs TRBV10-3 and TRBJ1-4; TRBD1 matches at 7 bases. V lost 4 bases and J lost 0; bases outside the gene matches: 2. The CDR3 extends over 15 amino acids. Germline values: CDR1 ENHRY, CDR2 SYGVKD.

The CDR3 coding sequence is TGTGCCAGCAGCCTGTACAGTACAGGGGACTTAAACTATGGCTACACCTTC. Amino acid sequence: CASSLYSTGDLNYGYTF. The rearrangement links TRBV2 to TRBJ1-2; 7 nucleotides agree with TRBD1. V lost 6 bases to trimming and J lost 2 bases; unmatched junction nucleotides: 15. The CDR3 is 17 amino acids. Germline V lookup: CDR1 SNHLY, CDR2 FYNNEI. Complete variable domain (other parts from reference TRBV2 and TRBJ1-2): EPEVTQTPSHQVTQMGQEVILRCVPISNHLYFYWYRQILGQKVEFLVSFYNNEISEKSEIFDDQFSVERPDGSNFTLKIRSTKLEDSAMYFCASSLYSTGDLNYGYTFGSGTRLTVV.

The chain recombines TRBV7-2 with TRBJ1-1; 10 bases agree with TRBD1. The germline gives CDR1 SGHTA, CDR2 FQGNSA. The CDR3 is 16 residues long. J gave up 3 bases and V 7 bases, and 11 bases lay outside the gene matches. DNA of the CDR3: TGTGCCAGCAATCCATCCGGGACAGGGGCGTACACTGAAGCTTTCTTT. The encoded protein is CASNPSGTGAYTEAFF.